This is a list of T cell receptor beta chains from one sample in a study of CD8+CD57+ T cells in acquired aplastic anemia. TCRdb re-called the reads with MiXCR, one entry per CDR3 protein. The table has about 420,000 distinct CDR3 sequences, around 72% seen once; the top ten hold around 4%. The sequenced sample consisted of sorted CD4+, CD8+, or CD8+CD57+ T cells (not recorded which) from PBMCs. These receptors were obtained from a human donor in good health, serving as a control. The CDR3 runs from the conserved cysteine through the conserved F or W. The D gene is left open where the match is weak. Size is stated for part of the rows, as once, few or many counts, or as a class when the clone is expanded.

j_gene	abundance	v_gene	d_gene	CDR3aa	CDR3nt
TRBJ1-2	.	TRBV11-2	.	CASSRDREDYGYTF	TGTGCCAGCAGCCGTGACAGAGAAGACTATGGCTACACCTTC
TRBJ2-5	few	TRBV5-4	TRBD2	CAGGRGRGAQETQYF	TGTGCAGGTGGACGAGGGCGGGGGGCCCAAGAGACCCAGTACTTC
TRBJ1-5	.	TRBV2	.	CASSQPSGGPPRDF	TGTGCCAGCAGTCAGCCTAGCGGGGGCCCGCCCAGGGATTTT
TRBJ1-4	.	TRBV5-1	TRBD1	CASSLAGGTGEKLFF	TGCGCCAGCAGCTTGGCCGGGGGGACAGGGGAGAAACTGTTTTTT
TRBJ2-7	.	TRBV7-3	.	CASSVGPSTDTQYYF	TGTGCCAGCAGCGTCGGTCCCAGCACAGATACGCAGTATTACTTC
TRBJ1-4	many	TRBV10-3	.	CAIGGDGEKLFF	TGTGCCATTGGAGGGGATGGTGAAAAACTGTTTTTT
TRBJ2-7	.	TRBV7-2	.	CASSVVGAYEQYFF	.
TRBJ1-4	.	TRBV19	TRBD1	CASSMDGQGATNEKLFF	TGTGCCAGTAGCATGGATGGACAGGGCGCAACTAATGAAAAACTGTTTTTT
TRBJ2-7	.	TRBV5-4	.	CASSLGGTNYEQYF	TGTGCCAGCAGCCTGGGCGGGACAAACTACGAGCAGTACTTC
TRBJ1-1	.	TRBV9	.	CASSTGDTINTDAFF	TGTGCCAGCAGCACCGGCGACACCATCAACACCGACGCTTTCTTT
TRBJ1-1	.	TRBV7-4	TRBD1	CASSVGGTAEVFF	TGTGCCAGCAGCGTAGGGGGCACTGCTGAGGTTTTCTTT
TRBJ2-7	many	TRBV7-2	TRBD2	CASSLGVAGGYREQYF	TGTGCCAGCAGCTTAGGGGTAGCGGGGGGGTATCGCGAGCAGTACTTC
TRBJ1-6	.	TRBV10-2	.	CASSESPSGGLF	TGCGCCAGCAGTGAGTCTCCCAGCGGGGGACTCTTT
TRBJ2-7	.	TRBV20-1	.	CSAGGRSNEEYF	TGCAGCGCTGGAGGCCGGTCGAATGAGGAGTACTTC
TRBJ1-5	.	TRBV4-1	.	CASSQVGEGREPQHF	TGCGCCAGCAGCCAAGTAGGAGAGGGCCGGGAGCCCCAGCATTTT
TRBJ2-1	.	TRBV5-5	.	CATSLPGNPSDEQFF	TGTGCCACCAGCCTACCAGGGAACCCCTCGGATGAGCAGTTCTTC
TRBJ1-5	.	TRBV6-6	.	CASSYSPGRKGQPQHF	TGTGCCAGCAGTTACTCGCCAGGGAGAAAGGGTCAGCCCCAGCATTTT
TRBJ2-5	few	TRBV20-1	.	CSARRDMVEETQYF	TGCAGTGCTAGACGGGACATGGTGGAGGAGACCCAGTACTTC
TRBJ2-7	.	TRBV7-2	.	CASSLGPCRRTSHYEQYF	TGTGCCAGCAGCTTAGGTCCGTGTAGACGAACCAGCCACTACGAGCAGTACTTC
TRBJ2-3	.	TRBV9	TRBD2	CASSVGRGGENTQYF	TGTGCCAGCAGCGTAGGGCGGGGGGGCGAAAATACGCAGTATTTT
TRBJ2-7	.	TRBV7-2	.	CASSSRRDPEQFFF	TGTGCCAGCAGCTCAAGGCGGGACCCCGAGCAGTTCTTCTTC
TRBJ1-2	once	TRBV12-3/TRBV12-4	.	CASTPGGDYGYTF	TGTGCCAGCACCCCGGGTGGAGACTATGGCTACACCTTC
TRBJ2-6	.	TRBV24-1	.	CASSPDSSGANVSTF	TGTGCCAGCAGTCCCGACAGCTCTGGGGCCAACGTCTCGACTTTC
TRBJ2-7	.	TRBV19	TRBD1	CARDRDGQGEGEQYF	TGTGCCAGGGACCGAGACGGACAGGGGGAGGGCGAGCAGTACTTC
TRBJ2-5	.	TRBV7-3	.	CASSLGLTQCF	TGTGCCAGCAGCTTAGGGCTCACCCAATGCTTC
TRBJ1-6	.	TRBV5-5	.	CASSLFDTGINSPLHF	TGTGCCAGCAGCTTATTTGACACAGGGATTAATTCACCCCTCCACTTT
TRBJ1-1	.	TRBV25-1	.	CARVRFRLNTEAFF	TGTGCCAGGGTCCGTTTCAGGCTGAACACTGAAGCTTTCTTT
TRBJ2-1	.	TRBV24-1	TRBD2	CASSVSGLVCLQFF	TGTGCCAGCAGTGTGTCGGGACTAGTCTGCCTGCAGTTCTTC
TRBJ2-7	.	TRBV7-2	.	CASSLGRETQYFEF	.
TRBJ2-5	.	TRBV7-2	.	CASSLEGVKQTQGF	TGTGCCAGCAGCTTAGAGGGAGTTAAGCAGACCCAGGGCTTC
TRBJ2-7	.	TRBV7-4	.	CASSEGVTAYTQYF	TGTGCCAGCAGTGAAGGAGTGACCGCATATACGCAGTACTTC
TRBJ1-6	.	TRBV20-1	.	CSATPQDKTPLHF	TGCAGTGCTACACCCCAGGACAAGACACCCCTCCACTTT
TRBJ1-3	many	TRBV29-1	.	CSALDGNTIYF	TGCAGCGCCTTGGACGGAAACACCATATATTTT
TRBJ2-5	once	TRBV7-3	.	CASSSKQEVQETQYF	TGTGCCAGCAGCTCCAAACAGGAAGTCCAAGAGACCCAGTACTTC
TRBJ2-7	few	TRBV15	TRBD1	CATSRGGTGYEQYF	TGTGCCACCAGCAGAGGAGGGACAGGCTACGAGCAGTACTTC
TRBJ1-4	.	TRBV20-1	TRBD1	CSASGTGHSAFNEKLFF	TGCAGTGCTAGCGGGACAGGTCATTCAGCCTTTAATGAAAAACTGTTTTTT
TRBJ2-1	.	TRBV5-4	.	CASSQKLNEQFF	TGTGCCAGCAGCCAAAAACTAAATGAGCAGTTCTTC
TRBJ1-1	once	TRBV2	.	CASTPAVNTEAFF	TGTGCCAGCACTCCGGCAGTAAACACTGAAGCTTTCTTT
TRBJ2-6	.	TRBV11-1	.	CASSPAWAGANVLTF	TGCGCCAGCAGCCCTGCGTGGGCTGGGGCCAACGTCCTGACTTTC
TRBJ2-2	.	TRBV9	.	CASSVWGGRHNELFF	TGTGCCAGCAGCGTTTGGGGGGGCCGCCACAATGAGCTGTTTTTT
TRBJ1-6	.	TRBV19	.	CASSIAPTGGNSPLHF	TGTGCCAGCAGTATAGCTCCTACAGGAGGTAATTCACCCCTCCACTTT